This T cell receptor beta chain was identified in a study of T cell clonotyping in hematopoietic cell transplantation. The germline V gene encodes CDR1 MNHEY and CDR2 SMNVEV (reference sequence). The CDR3 consists of 15 residues. Trimming at V came to 4 bases and at J to 6 bases, leaving 10 bases not matched to a gene. Comment on this clone: No antigen is known for it.

General study results and limits: No sorting was done, leaving CD4 and CD8 contributions mixed.

Recipients were bled about 28 days pretransplant and at posttransplant days 30, 100, 180. Measured with immunoSEQ multiplex PCR; TCRdb has only the in-frame clones, and not every one. The sample holds over 10,000 clones, more than 90% seen once. This receptor was identified in a female patient aged 50 to 60 who had an allogeneic stem cell transplant from an unrelated donor, so the T cells may come from the graft donor. Some clones in this sample may be carry-over from other donors' samples. Sequencing used PBMCs, obtained 100 days after allogeneic stem cell transplant. This chain links TRBV27 with TRBJ2-7, with 9 bases matching TRBD2. The CDR3 spells CASSSGLARGVEQYF. CDR3 sequence (DNA): TGTGCCAGCAGTTCCGGACTAGCGCGCGGGGTCGAGCAGTACTTC.